This T cell receptor (beta chain) was sequenced during a study of blood T cell repertoires in COVID-19. In the original workflow: Nucleated cell number was recorded as an estimate derived from reference gene primer amplification. Assay: immunoSEQ multiplex PCR; the TCRdb copy retains only in-frame clones and omits some. V and J calls and clone size follow that table, whereas D and trimming were derived from the DNA. The table shows some 170,000 clones, with more than 70% occurring only once. The recovered donors of Cohort 3 showed two negative PCRs, clearance, or symptom resolution. CDR1 and CDR2 from the germline V gene are MNHEY and SVGAGI. The CDR3 covers 15 residues. Trimming took 6 bases from V and 5 from J; bases not matched to a gene: 12.

The sequence came from a man in his forties who had recovered from COVID-19. Sequenced: PBMCs or T cells enriched from blood (not recorded which). V and J are TRBV6-5 and TRBJ2-5; 7 bases line up with TRBD1. The CDR3 is CASSQGVTGRETQYF. DNA for the CDR3: TGTGCCAGCAGCCAGGGGGTGACAGGGCGTGAGACCCAGTACTTC.